This TCR beta chain came from a study of blood T cell repertoires in COVID-19. A Seattle source enrolled patients during active infection and followed them longitudinally. This CDR3 has 14 amino acids. Germline V CDR1 and CDR2: KGHSH, LQKENI. Trimming removed 3 bases at V and 1 base at J, with 9 bases between. Points on this clone: The sample has other DNA sequences that encode this CDR3 too.

The table came from immunoSEQ multiplex PCR; TCRdb's copy has only in-frame clones and leaves some out. The sample yields 350,000 or so clones, 89% seen once. Sequencing was carried out using peripheral blood. The chain joins TRBV18 to TRBJ1-1; a weak D match, TRBD1 (6 bases). The TCR sequence derives from a woman aged 60-75 years with COVID-19, enrolled during active disease. The CDR3 bases are TGTGCCAGCTCACCCCAGGGACAGAACACTGAAGCTTTCTTT. It translates to CASSPQGQNTEAFF.